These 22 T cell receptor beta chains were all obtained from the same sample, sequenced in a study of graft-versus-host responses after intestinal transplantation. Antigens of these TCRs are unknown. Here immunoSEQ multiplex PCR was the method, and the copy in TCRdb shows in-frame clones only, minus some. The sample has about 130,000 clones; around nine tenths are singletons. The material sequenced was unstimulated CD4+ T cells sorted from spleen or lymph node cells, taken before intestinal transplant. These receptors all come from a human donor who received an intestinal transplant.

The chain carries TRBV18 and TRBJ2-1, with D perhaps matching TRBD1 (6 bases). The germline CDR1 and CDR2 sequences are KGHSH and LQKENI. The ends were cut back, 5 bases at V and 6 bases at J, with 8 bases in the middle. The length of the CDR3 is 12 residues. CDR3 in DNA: TGTGCCAGCTCAAAGACAGGCAATGAGCAGTTCTTC. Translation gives CASSKTGNEQFF.

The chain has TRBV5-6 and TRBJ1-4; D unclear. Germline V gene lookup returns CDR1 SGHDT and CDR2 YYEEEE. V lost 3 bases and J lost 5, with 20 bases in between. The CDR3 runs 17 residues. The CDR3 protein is CASSSPWATSLNEKLFF. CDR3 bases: TGTGCCAGCAGCTCCCCTTGGGCAACTAGTTTAAATGAAAAACTGTTTTTT.

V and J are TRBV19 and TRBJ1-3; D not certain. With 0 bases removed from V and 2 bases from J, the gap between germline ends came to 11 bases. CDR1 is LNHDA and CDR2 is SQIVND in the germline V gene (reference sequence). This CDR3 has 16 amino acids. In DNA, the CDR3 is TGTGCCAGTAGTATAGAGGGGAGCCGAACTGGAAACACCATATATTTT. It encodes CASSIEGSRTGNTIYF.

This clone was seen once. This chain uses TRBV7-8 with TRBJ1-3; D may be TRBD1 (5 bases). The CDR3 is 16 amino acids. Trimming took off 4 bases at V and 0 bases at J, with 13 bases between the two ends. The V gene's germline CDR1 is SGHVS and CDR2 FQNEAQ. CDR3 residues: CASSSQMGLSGNTIYF. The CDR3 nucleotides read TGTGCCAGCAGCTCACAAATGGGACTCTCTGGAAACACCATATATTTT. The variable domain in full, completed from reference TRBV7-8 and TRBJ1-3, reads GAGVSQSPRYKVAKRGQDVALRCDPISGHVSLFWYQQALGQGPEFLTYFQNEAQLDKSGLPSDRFFAERPEGSVSTLKIQRTQQEDSAVYLCASSSQMGLSGNTIYFGEGSWLTVV.

The DNA for the CDR3 is TGTGCCAGCACACTCGTGAGGGGGACTGAAGCTTTCTTT. Translation gives CASTLVRGTEAFF. The rearrangement joins TRBV6-5 to TRBJ1-1; a possible D gene is TRBD1 (6 bases). Germline V gives CDR1 MNHEY, CDR2 SVGAGI. With 7 bases removed from V and 5 bases from J, the gap between germline ends came to 14 bases. The CDR3 consists of 13 residues.

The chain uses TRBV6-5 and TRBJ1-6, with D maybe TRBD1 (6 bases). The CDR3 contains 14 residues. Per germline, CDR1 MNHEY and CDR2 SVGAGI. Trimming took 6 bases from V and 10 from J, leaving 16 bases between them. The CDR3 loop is CASSGGTLSSPLHF. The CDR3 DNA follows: TGTGCCAGCAGCGGGGGGACATTATCCTCACCCCTCCACTTT.

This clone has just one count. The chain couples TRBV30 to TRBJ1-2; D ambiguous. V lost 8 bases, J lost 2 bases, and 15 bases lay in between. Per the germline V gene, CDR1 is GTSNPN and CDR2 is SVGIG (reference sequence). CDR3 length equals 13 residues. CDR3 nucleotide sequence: TGTGCCAAGGACGGAGGACCAAACTATGGCTACACCTTC. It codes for CAKDGGPNYGYTF.

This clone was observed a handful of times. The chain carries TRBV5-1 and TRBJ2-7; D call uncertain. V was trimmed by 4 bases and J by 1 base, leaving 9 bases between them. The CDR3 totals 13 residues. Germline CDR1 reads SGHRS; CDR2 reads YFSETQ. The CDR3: CASSLPPSYEQYF. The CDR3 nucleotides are TGCGCCAGCAGCCTACCCCCTTCCTACGAGCAGTACTTC.

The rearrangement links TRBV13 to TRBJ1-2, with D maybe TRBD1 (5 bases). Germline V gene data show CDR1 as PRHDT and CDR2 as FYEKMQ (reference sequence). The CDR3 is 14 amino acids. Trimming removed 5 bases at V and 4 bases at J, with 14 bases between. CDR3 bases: TGTGCCAGCAGCATCACTCGACAGAGCTATGGCTACACCTTC. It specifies CASSITRQSYGYTF.

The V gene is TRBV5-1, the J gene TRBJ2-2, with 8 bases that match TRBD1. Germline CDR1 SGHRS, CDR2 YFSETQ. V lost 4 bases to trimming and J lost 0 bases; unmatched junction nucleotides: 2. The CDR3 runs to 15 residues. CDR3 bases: TGCGCCAGCAGCCCGGGACAGGCGAACACCGGGGAGCTGTTTTTT. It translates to CASSPGQANTGELFF.

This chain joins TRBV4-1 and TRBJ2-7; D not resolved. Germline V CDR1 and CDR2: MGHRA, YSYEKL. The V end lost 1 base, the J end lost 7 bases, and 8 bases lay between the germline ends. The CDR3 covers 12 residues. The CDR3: CASSQGGSEQYF. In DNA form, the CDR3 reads TGCGCCAGCAGCCAAGGGGGTTCAGAGCAGTACTTC.

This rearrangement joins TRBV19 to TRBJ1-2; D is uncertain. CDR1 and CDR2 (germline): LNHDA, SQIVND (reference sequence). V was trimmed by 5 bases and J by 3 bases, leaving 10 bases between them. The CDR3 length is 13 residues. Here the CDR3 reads CASSPGPDYGYTF. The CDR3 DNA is TGTGCCAGTAGTCCCGGGCCAGACTATGGCTACACCTTC.

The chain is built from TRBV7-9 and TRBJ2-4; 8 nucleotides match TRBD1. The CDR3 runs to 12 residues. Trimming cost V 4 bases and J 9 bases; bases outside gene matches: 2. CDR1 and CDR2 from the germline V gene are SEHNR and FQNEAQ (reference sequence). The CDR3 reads CASSSGQGIQYF. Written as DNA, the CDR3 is TGTGCCAGCAGCTCCGGACAGGGCATTCAGTACTTC.

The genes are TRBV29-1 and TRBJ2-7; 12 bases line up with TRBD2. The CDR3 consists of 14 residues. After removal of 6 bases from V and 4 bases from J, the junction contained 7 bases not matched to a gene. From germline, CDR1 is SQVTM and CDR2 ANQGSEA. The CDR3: CSVRLAGDFYEQYF. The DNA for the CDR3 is TGCAGCGTGAGACTAGCGGGGGATTTTTACGAGCAGTACTTC.

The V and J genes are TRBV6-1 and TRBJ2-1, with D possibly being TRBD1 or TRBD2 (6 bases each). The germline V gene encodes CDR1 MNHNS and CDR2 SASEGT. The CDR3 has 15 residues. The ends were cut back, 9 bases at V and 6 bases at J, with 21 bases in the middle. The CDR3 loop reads CASAPHTGASNEQFF. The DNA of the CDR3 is TGTGCCAGTGCCCCACATACGGGGGCCTCCAATGAGCAGTTCTTC.

CDR3 DNA: TGTGCCAGCGGTCGGACTAGCGGGGTCTACGAGCAGTACTTC. It codes for CASGRTSGVYEQYF. The J gene is TRBJ2-7, the V gene TRBV27; 12 nucleotides align to TRBD2. CDR3 length: 14 residues. The germline V gene encodes CDR1 MNHEY and CDR2 SMNVEV (reference sequence). V shed 8 bases and J 3 bases; nucleotides not matched to a gene: 5.

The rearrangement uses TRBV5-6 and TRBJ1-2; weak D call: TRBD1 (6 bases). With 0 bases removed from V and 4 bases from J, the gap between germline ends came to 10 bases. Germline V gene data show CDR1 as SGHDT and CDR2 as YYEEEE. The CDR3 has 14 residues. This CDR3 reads CASSLGTASYGYTF. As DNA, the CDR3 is TGTGCCAGCAGCTTGGGGACAGCGAGCTATGGCTACACCTTC.

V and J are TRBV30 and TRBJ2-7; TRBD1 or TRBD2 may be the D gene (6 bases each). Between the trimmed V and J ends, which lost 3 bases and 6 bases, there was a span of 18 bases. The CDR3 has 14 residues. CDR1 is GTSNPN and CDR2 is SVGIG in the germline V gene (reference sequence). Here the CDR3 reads CAWRGGTFSSEQYF. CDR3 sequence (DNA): TGTGCCTGGAGAGGAGGGACATTCAGTTCCGAGCAGTACTTC.

In nucleotides, the CDR3 is TGCGCCAGCAGCCCTACAGGGGAATCCTACAATGAGCAGTTCTTC. Translated: CASSPTGESYNEQFF. The rearrangement links TRBV4-1 to TRBJ2-1; 7 bases line up with TRBD1. V was clipped by 4 bases and J by 1 base; unmatched bases: 4. Germline V gene sequence: CDR1 MGHRA, CDR2 YSYEKL. This CDR3 spans 15 amino acids.

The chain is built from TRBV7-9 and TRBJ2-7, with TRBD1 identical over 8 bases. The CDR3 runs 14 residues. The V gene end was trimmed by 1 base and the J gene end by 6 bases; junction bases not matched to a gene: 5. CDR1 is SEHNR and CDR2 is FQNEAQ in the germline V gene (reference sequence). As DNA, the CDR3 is TGTGCCAGCAGCTTAGAGACGACAGGGGTCGAGCAGTACTTC. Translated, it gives CASSLETTGVEQYF.

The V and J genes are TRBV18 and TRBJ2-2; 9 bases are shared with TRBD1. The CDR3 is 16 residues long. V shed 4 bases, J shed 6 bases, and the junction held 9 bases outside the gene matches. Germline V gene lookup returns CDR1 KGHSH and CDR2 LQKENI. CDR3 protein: CASSRQGGGAAGELFF. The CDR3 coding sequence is TGTGCCAGCTCACGACAGGGGGGAGGAGCGGCCGGGGAGCTGTTTTTT.

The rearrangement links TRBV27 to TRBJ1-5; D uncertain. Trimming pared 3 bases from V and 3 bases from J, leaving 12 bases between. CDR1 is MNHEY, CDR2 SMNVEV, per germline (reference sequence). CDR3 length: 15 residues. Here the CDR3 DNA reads TGTGCCAGCAGTTTCCGCGGACGGAACAATCAGCCCCAGCATTTT. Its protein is CASSFRGRNNQPQHF.